The following is a TCR beta chain sequence with its context. The antigen remains undetermined. Generated by immunoSEQ multiplex PCR, the TCRdb table keeps only in-frame clones and is missing some. The sample holds more than 30,000 clones, 80% to 90% seen once. Time point defined: time of PML onset. The T3 samples were drawn when PML began. The record originates from a study of multiple sclerosis patients with progressive multifocal leukoencephalopathy. Broader study findings: Clones expanded at PML were already present before and during natalizumab.

Germline lookup yields CDR1 MDHEN and CDR2 SYDVKM. The CDR3 consists of 16 residues. V shed 4 bases and J 1 base; nucleotides not matched to a gene: 4. The specimen comprised PBMCs, sampled from a patient treated with natalizumab. V gene TRBV28 combines with J gene TRBJ2-1; the match to TRBD2 covers 10 bases. The receptor comes from a woman between 35 and 50 years old with progressive multifocal leukoencephalopathy. This CDR3 reads CASSSLSGRSYNEQFF. DNA for the CDR3: TGTGCCAGCAGTTCCCTTAGCGGGAGGTCCTACAATGAGCAGTTCTTC. The variable domain in full, with the rest retrieved from reference TRBV28 and TRBJ2-1, is DVKVTQSSRYLVKRTGEKVFLECVQDMDHENMFWYRQDPGLGLRLIYFSYDVKMKEKGDIPEGYSVSREKKERFSLILESASTNQTSMYLCASSSLSGRSYNEQFFGPGTRLTVL.